Listed here is a single T cell receptor (beta chain). This record comes from a study of blood T cell repertoires in COVID-19. Germline V gene lookup returns CDR1 MNHEY and CDR2 SMNVEV (reference sequence). This CDR3 has 15 amino acids. Trimming removed 4 bases at V and 0 bases at J, with 13 bases between. Generated by immunoSEQ multiplex PCR, the TCRdb table keeps only in-frame clones and is missing some. This sample has some 240,000 clones, with more than 75% found just once. The TCR sequence derives from a human donor in a cohort sampled during active COVID-19. The sequencing sample was made of peripheral blood. V gene TRBV27 combines with J gene TRBJ2-7; tentatively, D is TRBD1 (6 bases). The CDR3 protein is CASSSLGAVSYEQYF. For the CDR3, the DNA is TGTGCCAGCAGTTCCTTGGGGGCGGTCTCCTACGAGCAGTACTTC.